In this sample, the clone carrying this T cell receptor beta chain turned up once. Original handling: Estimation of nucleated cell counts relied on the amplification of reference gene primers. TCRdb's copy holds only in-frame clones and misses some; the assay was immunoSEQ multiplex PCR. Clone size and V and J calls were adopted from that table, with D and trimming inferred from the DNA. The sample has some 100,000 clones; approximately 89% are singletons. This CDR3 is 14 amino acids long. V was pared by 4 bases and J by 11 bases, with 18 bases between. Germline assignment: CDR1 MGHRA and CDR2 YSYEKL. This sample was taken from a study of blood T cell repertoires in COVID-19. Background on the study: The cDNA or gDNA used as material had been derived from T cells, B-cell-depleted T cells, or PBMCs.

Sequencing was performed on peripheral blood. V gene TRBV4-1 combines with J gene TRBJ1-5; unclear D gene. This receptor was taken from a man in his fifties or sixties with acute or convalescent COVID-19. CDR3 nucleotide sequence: TGCGCCAGCAGCCGAAGCTCCCAGGTCCCCTCCCAGCATTTT. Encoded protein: CASSRSSQVPSQHF.